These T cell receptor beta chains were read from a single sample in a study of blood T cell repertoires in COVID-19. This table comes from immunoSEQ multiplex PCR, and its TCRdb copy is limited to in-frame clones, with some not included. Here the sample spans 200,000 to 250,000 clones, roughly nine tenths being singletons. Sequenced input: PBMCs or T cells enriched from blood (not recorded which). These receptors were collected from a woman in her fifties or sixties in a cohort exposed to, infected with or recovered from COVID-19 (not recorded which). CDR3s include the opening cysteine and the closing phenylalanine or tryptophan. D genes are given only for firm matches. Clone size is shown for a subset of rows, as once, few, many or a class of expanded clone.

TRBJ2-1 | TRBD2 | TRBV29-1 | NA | TGCAGCGTTCGGACTAGCGGCCCCTACAATGAGCAGTTCTTC | CSVRTSGPYNEQFF
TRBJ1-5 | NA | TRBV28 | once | TGTGCCAGCAGGATTGGAGGGAGGGGCAGTCAGCCCCAGCATTTT | CASRIGGRGSQPQHF
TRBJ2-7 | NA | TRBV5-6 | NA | TGTGCCAGCAGCTTTCTGGACAGCGGCCCCCGCGAGCAGTACTTC | CASSFLDSGPREQYF
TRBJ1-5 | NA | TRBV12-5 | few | TGTGCTAGTGCCCTCGGGAGTCCTAGCAATCAGCCCCAGCATTTT | CASALGSPSNQPQHF
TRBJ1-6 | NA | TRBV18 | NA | TGTGCCAGCTCACCTTCGGGACACTATAATTCACCCCTCCACTTT | CASSPSGHYNSPLHF
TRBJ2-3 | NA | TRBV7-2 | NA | TGTGCCAGCAGCTTGTGGGGACTTTCCACAGATACGCAGTATTTT | CASSLWGLSTDTQYF
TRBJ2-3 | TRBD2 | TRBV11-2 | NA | TGTGCCAGCAGCTTAACAACGGCTAGCGGGGGCACAGATACGCAGTATTTT | CASSLTTASGGTDTQYF
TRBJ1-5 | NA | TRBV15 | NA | TGTGCCACCAGCAGACTCCCAGATAGCAATCAGCCCCAGCATTTT | CATSRLPDSNQPQHF
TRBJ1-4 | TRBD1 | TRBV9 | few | TGTGCCAGCAGCGTAGAAGACAGGGGTAATGAAAAACTGTTTTTT | CASSVEDRGNEKLFF
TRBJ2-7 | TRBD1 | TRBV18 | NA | TGTGCCAGCTCACAAAACCCGGGACAGGGTATCTCCTACGAGCAGTACTTC | CASSQNPGQGISYEQYF
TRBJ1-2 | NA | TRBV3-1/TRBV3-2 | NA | TGTGCCAGCAGCCAAGGAGGTCTGGGTGGCTACACCTTC | CASSQGGLGGYTF
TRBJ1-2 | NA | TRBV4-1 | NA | TGCGCCAGCAGCCCACAATGGGCTGGCTACACCTTC | CASSPQWAGYTF
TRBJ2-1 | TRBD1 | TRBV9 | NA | TGTGCCAGCAGCATATCGGGACAGTCTCTCTATGAGCAGTTCTTC | CASSISGQSLYEQFF
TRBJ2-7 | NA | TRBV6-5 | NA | TGTGCCAGCAGTTACTCGAGCAGGTCAGAATACTACGAGCAGTACTTC | CASSYSSRSEYYEQYF
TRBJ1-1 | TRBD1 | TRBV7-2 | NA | TGTGCCAGCAGCCAGCAAAGACAGGGGTACACTGAAGCTTTCTTT | CASSQQRQGYTEAFF
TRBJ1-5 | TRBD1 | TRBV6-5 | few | TGTGCCAGCAGTAAGACAGGGGCTAGACAGCCCCAGCATTTT | CASSKTGARQPQHF
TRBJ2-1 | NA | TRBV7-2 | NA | TGTGCCAGCAGCTTAGGCGCGAGCTCCTACAATGAGCAGTTCTTC | CASSLGASSYNEQFF
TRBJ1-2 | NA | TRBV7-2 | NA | TGTGCCAGCAGCTTAGTGTCGGGGCGGGAAGGCTATGGCTACACCTTC | CASSLVSGREGYGYTF
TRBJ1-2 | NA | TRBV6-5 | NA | TGTGCCAGCAGTTACGGGGGGATGGATGGCTACACCTTC | CASSYGGMDGYTF
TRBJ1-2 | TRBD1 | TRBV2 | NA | TGTGCCAGCAGTGGACAGGGATCCCTCTATGGCTACACCTTC | CASSGQGSLYGYTF
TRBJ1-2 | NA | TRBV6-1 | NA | TGTGCCAGCAGTGAAGCGGCCGACTATGGCTACACCTTC | CASSEAADYGYTF
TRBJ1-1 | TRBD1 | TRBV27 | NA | TGTGCCAGCCACCGGACAGGAGTGAACACTGAAGCTTTCTTT | CASHRTGVNTEAFF
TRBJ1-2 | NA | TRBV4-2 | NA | TGTGCCAGCAGCCAAGATAGAGGGATTAGATTCTATGGCTACACCTTC | CASSQDRGIRFYGYTF
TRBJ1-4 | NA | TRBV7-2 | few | TGTGCCAGCACCCTTAGAGGGGGGGATGAAAAACTGTTTTTT | CASTLRGGDEKLFF
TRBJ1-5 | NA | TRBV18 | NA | TGTGCCAGCTCACCAGACGTCAACAGGGTGGTTCAGCCCCAGCATTTT | CASSPDVNRVVQPQHF
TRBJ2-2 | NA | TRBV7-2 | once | TGTGCCAGCAGCTCGGACTCCCCGGGCACCGGGGAGCTGTTTTTT | CASSSDSPGTGELFF
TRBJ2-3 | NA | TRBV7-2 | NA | TGTGCCAGCAGCCTCTTTTGGGGGCGCGTCACAGATACGCAGTATTTT | CASSLFWGRVTDTQYF
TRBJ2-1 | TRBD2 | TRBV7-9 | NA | TGTGCCAGCAGCCAAGAAGCTAGCGGGGAGCAGTTCTTC | CASSQEASGEQFF
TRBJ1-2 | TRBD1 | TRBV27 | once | TGTGCCAGCAAGCTACGGGACAGCGAAAACTATGGCTACACCTTC | CASKLRDSENYGYTF
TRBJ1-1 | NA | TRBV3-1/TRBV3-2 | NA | TGTGCCAGCAGCCAAGAGAAGGTGACGGGTCGGGAAGCTTTCTTT | CASSQEKVTGREAFF
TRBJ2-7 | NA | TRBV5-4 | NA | TGTGCCAGCAGCTCCACACAGGGATTCTCCTACGAGCAGTACTTC | CASSSTQGFSYEQYF
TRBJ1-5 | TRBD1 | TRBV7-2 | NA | TGTGCCAGCAGCTTACTGGGACAGATCTCTTCGGGCAATCAGCCCCAGCATTTT | CASSLLGQISSGNQPQHF